This TCR beta chain stems from a study of T cells expressing NK-cell markers (dated by TCRdb to 2019 to 2021). Notes on the research overall: Under ten donors provided sorted CD3+CD56+NKG2C+, CD3+CD56+NKG2C- and CD3+CD56-NKG2C+ T-cell subsets, whose TCR beta-chain repertoires were profiled. All eight donors whose samples were sequenced were randomly selected healthy volunteers, three of them men and five women. Sequencing of the libraries produced 2 x 150 bp reads on Illumina HiSeq 2000/2500, MiSeq or NextSeq. Seven of the eight sequenced donors were HCMV-seropositive and one was HCMV-seronegative. Overall study outcomes, separate from this receptor: In several donors, the dominant CD3+CD56+NKG2C+ clonotypes were among the top 10 CD8+ clonotypes and accounted for about 1.0-7.5% of CD8+ T cells. Those dominant clonotypes were again the most abundant among CD3+CD56-NKG2C+ cells in a handful of donors, at about 28.3-60.1%. It remained unclear whether the expanded NKG2C-expressing T cell clones were specific for HCMV antigens.

Note on this clonotype: Which antigen it targets is not known.

The reads were generated on an Illumina HiSeq 2000. TCR beta cDNA libraries were prepared using 5'RACE template switching, which introduced a universal primer site and unique molecular identifiers. Synthesis of cDNA was primed from the TCR beta constant segment and was followed by two consecutive PCR amplification steps. The study's own analysis went as follows. MIGEC was used to demultiplex reads and group reads by UMI, and MiTCR was used to assemble and quantify clonotypes. To remove erroneous sequences, TCR cDNA sequences were retained only when supported by two or more reads. The tcR package was used for downstream repertoire analysis, with clonotypes matched between fractions based on CDR3 nucleotide sequence plus V segment. Antigen specificity was annotated against VDJdb with VDJmatch, allowing one amino acid substitution in CDR3. TCRdb reprocessed the reads and lists each CDR3 protein sequence as a single entry, with no DNA. The V and J calls come from TCRdb's annotation, not from the publication. The sample table on file contains over 200,000 distinct CDR3 sequences. The ten biggest clones cover around 0.42% of the sample.

To determine HCMV serostatus, a commercial ELISA kit was used to detect HCMV-specific IgG in serum. Ficoll density gradient centrifugation was used to isolate peripheral blood mononuclear cells from blood. Including cysteine and phenylalanine, the CDR3 has 12 amino acids. No DNA has been recorded. From a lookup of the germline V gene, CDR1 and CDR2 are SQVTM and ANQGSEA. The sample comprised blood T cells: a sorted CD56 or NKG2C T cell subset, CD4+ or CD8+ T cells, or bulk PBMC T cells (not recorded which). This sequence originates from a young man in good health. Donor details come from another sample of the same person, matched by shared clones. Here the chain combines TRBV29-1 and TRBJ1-2; without DNA, the TCRdb call of TRBD1 cannot be checked. The CDR3 here reads CSAGDSYGGYTF.